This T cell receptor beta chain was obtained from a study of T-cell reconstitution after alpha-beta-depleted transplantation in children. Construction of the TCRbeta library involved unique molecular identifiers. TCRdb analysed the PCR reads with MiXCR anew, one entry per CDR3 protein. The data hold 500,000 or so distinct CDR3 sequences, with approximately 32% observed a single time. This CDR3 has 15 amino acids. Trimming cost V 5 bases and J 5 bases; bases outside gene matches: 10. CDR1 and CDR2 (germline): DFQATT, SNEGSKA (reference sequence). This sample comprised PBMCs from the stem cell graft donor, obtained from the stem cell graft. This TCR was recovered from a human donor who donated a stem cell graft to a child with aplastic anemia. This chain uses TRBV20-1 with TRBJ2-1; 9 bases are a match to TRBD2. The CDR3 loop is CSALLAGGPNNEQFF. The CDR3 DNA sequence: TGCAGTGCTCTCCTTGCGGGAGGGCCTAACAATGAGCAGTTCTTC.